One and the same sample provided the 29 T cell receptor beta chains below, sequenced in a study of shared clonotypes between healthy human individuals (dated by TCRdb to about 2020). The library came from the immunoSEQ multiplex PCR assay. TCRdb limited this immuneACCESS table to in-frame rearrangements with V and J called. A share of clones is missing; checked studies link under half to unresolved V genes, and the rest is unexplained. This sample holds some 2,100,000 clones; about 93% were observed only once. The ten largest clonotypes hold 1.5% to 2% of the sample. CD8 naive samples were CD45RO-negative cells positively selected for CCR7, giving a CD45RA+CCR7+ population that excluded TemRA cells. What was sequenced was naive CD8+ T cells from PBMCs. This sample's cell subset or site label indicates: CD45RA+CCR7+. The receptors were sampled from a man between 18 and 29 years old in good health. Some clones in this sample may be carry-over from other donors' samples.

The chain links TRBV6-6 to TRBJ2-4; D may be TRBD2 (6 bases). Germline CDR1 is MNHNY and CDR2 is SVGAGI (reference sequence). V lost 9 bases and J lost 8, with 23 bases in between. This CDR3 is built from 15 residues. The DNA for the CDR3 is TGTGCCAGACATGGAGGGCCTTGTGATTTTGACATTCAGTACTTC. It encodes CARHGGPCDFDIQYF.

J is TRBJ1-5 and V is TRBV27; TRBD1 matches at 8 bases. The J segment lost 6 bases and the V segment lost 8 bases, leaving 3 bases of the junction unmatched. CDR1 and CDR2 (germline): MNHEY, SMNVEV (reference sequence). The CDR3 has 12 residues. The CDR3 reads CASGDRGQPQHF. The CDR3 DNA sequence: TGTGCCAGCGGTGACAGGGGTCAGCCCCAGCATTTT.

The genes are TRBV30 and TRBJ2-3, with D maybe TRBD2 (5 bases). CDR1 GTSNPN and CDR2 SVGIG come from the germline V gene (reference sequence). There are 16 residues in the CDR3. V was pared by 0 bases and J by 3 bases, with 16 bases between. DNA of the CDR3: TGTGCCTGGAGTGTACGAGGGCCCATTAAAACAGATACGCAGTATTTT. It specifies CAWSVRGPIKTDTQYF.

The J gene is TRBJ2-7, the V gene TRBV10-3; 11 bases agree with TRBD2. Germline V lookup: CDR1 ENHRY, CDR2 SYGVKD. V lost 3 bases and J lost 1; bases outside the gene matches: 11. The length of the CDR3 is 18 residues. In nucleotides, the CDR3 is TGTGCCATCAGTGATCCCCGGACTAGCGGGTTACAGTCCTACGAGCAGTACTTC. This gives the protein CAISDPRTSGLQSYEQYF.

The chain employs TRBV6-1 and TRBJ2-3; D is uncertain. Germline CDR1 MNHNS, CDR2 SASEGT. The CDR3 loop spans 15 amino acids. V lost 5 bases and J lost 0, with 12 bases in between. CDR3: CASSKVRASTDTQYF. The CDR3 DNA reads as TGTGCCAGCAGTAAGGTACGAGCCAGCACAGATACGCAGTATTTT.

V and J are TRBV4-2 and TRBJ1-2; 7 bases are shared with TRBD1. Germline V gives CDR1 LGHNA, CDR2 YNFKEQ. J lost 8 bases, V lost 8 bases, and 8 bases had no gene match. The length of the CDR3 is 12 residues. The CDR3 DNA is TGTGCCAGCGGGGACAGCCCTTGGGGCTACACCTTC. Its protein is CASGDSPWGYTF.

This chain connects TRBV11-3 to TRBJ2-3, with 12 bases fitting TRBD2. This CDR3 spans 15 amino acids. The V gene end was trimmed by 2 bases and the J gene end by 3 bases; junction bases not matched to a gene: 0. Per the germline V gene, CDR1 is SGHNT and CDR2 is YENEEA. Written as DNA, the CDR3 is TGTGCCAGCAGCTTACTAGCGGGAGGGACAGATACGCAGTATTTT. This codes for CASSLLAGGTDTQYF. Complete variable domain (other parts from reference TRBV11-3 and TRBJ2-3): EAGVVQSPRYKIIEKKQPVAFWCNPISGHNTLYWYLQNLGQGPELLIRYENEEAVDDSQLPKDRFSAERLKGVDSTLKIQPAELGDSAVYLCASSLLAGGTDTQYFGPGTRLTVL.

This clone showed up just once. This chain connects TRBV2 to TRBJ2-5, with TRBD2 matching 12 bases. This CDR3 is built from 15 residues. J lost 2 bases, V lost 8 bases, and 6 bases had no gene match. CDR1 and CDR2 from the germline V gene are SNHLY and FYNNEI. Here the CDR3 reads CASDHGLAGQETQYF. The CDR3 DNA reads as TGTGCCAGCGACCATGGACTAGCGGGACAAGAGACCCAGTACTTC.

The gene calls are TRBV19 and TRBJ2-1; TRBD2 aligns across 11 bases. V was clipped by 5 bases and J by 7 bases; unmatched bases: 4. This CDR3 contains 14 residues. Germline CDR1 and CDR2: LNHDA and SQIVND (reference sequence). The CDR3 spells CASSGVAGGNEQFF. In DNA form, the CDR3 reads TGTGCCAGTAGTGGCGTAGCGGGAGGGAATGAGCAGTTCTTC.

The rearrangement links TRBV4-1 to TRBJ1-5; possible D gene TRBD1, 5 bases. Germline CDR1 and CDR2: MGHRA and YSYEKL. The CDR3 has 16 residues. Trimming stripped 0 bases from V and 4 bases from J, with 13 bases between. CDR3 loop: CASSQDTGVRNQPQHF. The DNA for the CDR3 is TGCGCCAGCAGCCAAGATACGGGGGTACGAAATCAGCCCCAGCATTTT.

This clone was observed a few times. The same CDR3 arises from other DNA sequences in this sample as well. V usage is TRBV27 and J usage is TRBJ1-2; 9 positions agree with TRBD1. Trimming cost V 6 bases and J 4 bases; bases outside gene matches: 0. Germline assignment: CDR1 MNHEY and CDR2 SMNVEV (reference sequence). The CDR3 extends over 12 amino acids. CDR3 in amino acids: CASRGQGYGYTF. CDR3 DNA sequence: TGTGCCAGCAGGGGACAGGGCTATGGCTACACCTTC.

V usage is TRBV5-1 and J usage is TRBJ2-5, with TRBD1 matching over 7 bases. The CDR3 covers 16 residues. The V segment lost 2 bases and the J segment 0 bases; nucleotides outside the gene matches: 7. From germline, CDR1 is SGHRS and CDR2 YFSETQ. CDR3 DNA sequence: TGCGCCAGCAGCTTACCGGGACAGACTTACCAAGAGACCCAGTACTTC. It codes for CASSLPGQTYQETQYF.

The chain uses TRBV27 and TRBJ2-7, with TRBD2 matching 10 bases. The V gene's germline CDR1 is MNHEY and CDR2 SMNVEV (reference sequence). CDR3 length equals 18 residues. The V segment lost 6 bases and the J segment 0 bases; nucleotides outside the gene matches: 14. CDR3: CASRHKPGLAASSYEQYF. CDR3 in DNA: TGTGCCAGCAGGCATAAACCCGGACTAGCGGCCTCCTCCTACGAGCAGTACTTC.

The chain links TRBV6-4 to TRBJ2-1, with a possible D match to TRBD1 (6 bases). The germline V gene has CDR1 MRHNA and CDR2 SNTAGT. The V gene lost 2 bases and the J gene lost 4 bases, with 12 bases spanning the gap. The CDR3 runs to 15 residues. The CDR3 DNA is TGTGCCAGCAGTGACGAGCAGGGGCCTTACAATGAGCAGTTCTTC. Translating gives CASSDEQGPYNEQFF.

The chain couples TRBV27 to TRBJ1-4; 8 nucleotides agree with TRBD1. Trimming took 5 bases from V and 8 from J; bases not matched to a gene: 4. CDR3 length: 13 amino acids. From germline, CDR1 is MNHEY and CDR2 SMNVEV (reference sequence). In DNA, the CDR3 is TGTGCCAGCAGTCCGCGGGACAGGGAAAAACTGTTTTTT. It specifies CASSPRDREKLFF.

This clone appeared a single time. This chain connects TRBV4-3 to TRBJ2-1; perhaps TRBD2 as D (5 bases). Trimming removed 0 bases at V and 5 bases at J, with 17 bases between. This CDR3 region has 17 residues. Germline CDR1 LGHNA, CDR2 YSLEER. The CDR3 nucleotides are TGCGCCAGCAGCCAAGATCACTATGATGGTAGCGACAATGAGCAGTTCTTC. As protein: CASSQDHYDGSDNEQFF.

Points on this clone: The same CDR3 arises from other DNA sequences in this sample as well. The chain has TRBV2 and TRBJ1-2; D remains ambiguous. Germline V gene data show CDR1 as SNHLY and CDR2 as FYNNEI. V dropped 3 bases and J dropped 6 bases, with 8 bases sitting between them. This CDR3 is built from 12 residues. This CDR3 reads CASSEGGDGYTF. In DNA form, the CDR3 reads TGTGCCAGCAGTGAGGGAGGTGATGGCTACACCTTC.

The gene calls are TRBV27 and TRBJ2-5; the match to TRBD1 covers 7 bases. The trim removed 2 bases at V and 4 bases at J, leaving 4 bases unmatched. Germline CDR1 reads MNHEY; CDR2 reads SMNVEV (reference sequence). This CDR3 is 14 amino acids long. Written as DNA, the CDR3 is TGTGCCAGCAGTTTACACCGGGACAGAGAGACCCAGTACTTC. It is translated as CASSLHRDRETQYF.

The CDR3 sequence: CASSQGSRPPYEQYF. CDR3 in DNA: TGTGCCAGCAGCCAGGGATCGAGACCCCCCTACGAGCAGTACTTC. The chain couples TRBV4-2 to TRBJ2-7; D gene unclear. Trimming left V 3 bases short and J 2 bases short, with 14 bases between. The CDR3 sequence is 15 residues long. Looked up from germline, CDR1 is LGHNA and CDR2 is YNFKEQ.

The chain employs TRBV7-8 and TRBJ2-7; D possibly matches TRBD1 or TRBD2 (6 bases each). This CDR3 region has 17 residues. V was shortened by 2 bases and J by 0 bases, with 17 bases between the two germline ends. The germline V gene encodes CDR1 SGHVS and CDR2 FQNEAQ. The CDR3 spells CASSLWTGARTSYEQYF. Here the CDR3 DNA reads TGTGCCAGCAGCTTATGGACGGGGGCCAGGACCTCCTACGAGCAGTACTTC.

The chain has TRBV19 and TRBJ2-3; D uncertain. V was trimmed by 5 bases and J by 4 bases, leaving 22 bases between them. The CDR3 spans 17 residues. The germline CDR1 and CDR2 sequences are LNHDA and SQIVND (reference sequence). As DNA, the CDR3 is TGTGCCAGTAGTTCATCCCGGGCTCTTGTTGGCGCAGATACGCAGTATTTT. Its protein is CASSSSRALVGADTQYF.

The chain is built from TRBV7-9 and TRBJ2-5, with 7 positions matching TRBD2. The length of the CDR3 is 16 residues. Germline V gene data show CDR1 as SEHNR and CDR2 as FQNEAQ (reference sequence). J was trimmed by 4 bases and V by 2 bases; bases with no gene match: 10. The CDR3 coding sequence is TGTGCCAGCAGCTTAAGCCAGCGGGGTCCCACAGAGACCCAGTACTTC. Residues: CASSLSQRGPTETQYF.

V gene TRBV19 combines with J gene TRBJ1-3, with unresolved D. The CDR3 loop spans 16 amino acids. V was cut by 3 bases and J by 4 bases, with 16 bases left in between. Germline V CDR1 and CDR2: LNHDA, SQIVND (reference sequence). CDR3 DNA: TGTGCCAGTAGTATGATCCGGCATCGAGGCGGAAACACCATATATTTT. Amino acid sequence: CASSMIRHRGGNTIYF. The variable domain in full, with the rest retrieved from reference TRBV19 and TRBJ1-3, is DGGITQSPKYLFRKEGQNVTLSCEQNLNHDAMYWYRQDPGQGLRLIYYSQIVNDFQKGDIAEGYSVSREKKESFPLTVTSAQKNPTAFYLCASSMIRHRGGNTIYFGEGSWLTVV.

On this clone itself: This same CDR3 is encoded by further DNA sequences in the sample. This chain connects TRBV7-9 to TRBJ2-1, with TRBD2 matching 8 bases. CDR1 is SEHNR, CDR2 FQNEAQ, per germline (reference sequence). This CDR3 comprises 15 residues. V gave up 4 bases and J gave up 3 bases; unmatched junction bases: 5. CDR3 region: CASSSTSGVYNEQFF. CDR3 nucleotides: TGTGCCAGCAGCTCCACTAGCGGAGTCTACAATGAGCAGTTCTTC. Based on the CDR3 plus reference TRBV7-9 and TRBJ2-1, the full variable domain is DTGVSQNPRHKITKRGQNVTFRCDPISEHNRLYWYRQTLGQGPEFLTYFQNEAQLEKSRLLSDRFSAERPKGSFSTLEIQRTEQGDSAMYLCASSSTSGVYNEQFFGPGTRLTVL.

The chain carries TRBV11-2 and TRBJ2-7, with 8 bases matching TRBD2. V gave up 5 bases and J gave up 1 base; unmatched junction bases: 10. This CDR3 region has 16 residues. The germline V gene has CDR1 SGHAT and CDR2 FQNNGV. In DNA, the CDR3 is TGTGCCAGCAGCCCCCAAAGCGGGAGCGGGTCCTACGAGCAGTACTTC. This codes for CASSPQSGSGSYEQYF.

This chain links TRBV15 with TRBJ1-1; D is possibly TRBD1 (5 bases). CDR1 is LNHNV and CDR2 is YYDKDF in the germline V gene (reference sequence). V shed 4 bases and J shed 1 base, with 10 bases lying between them. CDR3 length: 14 residues. The DNA for the CDR3 is TGTGCCACCAGCATTGGGGGGGAGAACACTGAAGCTTTCTTT. Translated, it gives CATSIGGENTEAFF. Using reference TRBV15 and TRBJ1-1 for the parts outside the CDR3, the full variable domain is DAMVIQNPRYQVTQFGKPVTLSCSQTLNHNVMYWYQQKSSQAPKLLFHYYDKDFNNEADTPDNFQSRRPNTSFCFLDIRSPGLGDTAMYLCATSIGGENTEAFFGQGTRLTVV.

The chain joins TRBV5-8 to TRBJ2-5; weak D call: TRBD1 (5 bases). V was cut by 1 base and J by 1 base, with 8 bases left in between. There are 14 residues in the CDR3. Per germline, CDR1 SGHTS and CDR2 YDEGEE. CDR3: CASSLRGTQETQYF. The CDR3, as DNA: TGTGCCAGCAGCTTGAGGGGCACCCAAGAGACCCAGTACTTC.

The rearrangement links TRBV19 to TRBJ1-5; TRBD1 is a possible D gene (6 bases). CDR1 is LNHDA and CDR2 is SQIVND in the germline V gene (reference sequence). The CDR3 covers 14 residues. V was clipped by 8 bases and J by 4 bases, with 15 bases between them. For the CDR3, the DNA is TGTGCCAGTGGGGGCCTGGTGGGGAATCAGCCCCAGCATTTT. Translated, it gives CASGGLVGNQPQHF.

This clone occurred once. The chain couples TRBV5-1 to TRBJ2-2; 8 positions agree with TRBD1. The J segment lost 8 bases and the V segment lost 3 bases, leaving 6 bases of the junction unmatched. This CDR3 comprises 14 residues. Germline CDR1 is SGHRS and CDR2 is YFSETQ. The CDR3 region is CASSSGQGFGELFF. Here the CDR3 DNA reads TGCGCCAGCAGCTCAGGACAGGGCTTTGGGGAGCTGTTTTTT.